One and the same sample provided the 3 T cell receptor beta chains below, sequenced in a study of cytomegalovirus exposure and HLA in healthy donors. The PCR employed 60 Vbeta primers together with 13 Jbeta primers. Sequencing used immunoSEQ multiplex PCR; TCRdb keeps in-frame clones, though not all of them. The sample yields about 180,000 clones, 75% to 85% seen once. Sequenced: PBMCs. These receptors all stem from a woman aged 25 to 45 in good health and CMV-seropositive.

This clone was seen more than once but under ten times. This CDR3 is CASSSAGEGETQYF. Written as DNA, the CDR3 is TGTGCCAGCAGCTCAGCAGGGGAAGGAGAGACCCAGTACTTC. The V call is TRBV5-6, the J call TRBJ2-5, with a possible D match to TRBD1 (6 bases). V lost 3 bases and J 4 bases, leaving 13 bases between the germline ends. Germline V gives CDR1 SGHDT, CDR2 YYEEEE. The CDR3 covers 14 residues.

The V gene is TRBV21-1, the J gene TRBJ1-4; the table's TRBD1 call for D was not verified on the DNA. TRBV21-1 is a recognized pseudogene. This CDR3 has 12 residues. CDR3 in DNA: TGTGCCAGCAGCGCTCCCCTGGGCACGTGGCTTTTT. Translation gives CASSAPLGTWLF.

This clone was seen once. V and J are TRBV6-5 and TRBJ2-7; D remains unclear. Germline loops: CDR1 MNHEY, CDR2 SVGAGI. V shed 2 bases and J shed 2 bases, with 13 bases lying between them. This CDR3 has 15 amino acids. CDR3 amino acids: CASSYTPAVTYEQYF. CDR3 DNA sequence: TGTGCCAGCAGTTACACTCCGGCGGTCACCTACGAGCAGTACTTC.